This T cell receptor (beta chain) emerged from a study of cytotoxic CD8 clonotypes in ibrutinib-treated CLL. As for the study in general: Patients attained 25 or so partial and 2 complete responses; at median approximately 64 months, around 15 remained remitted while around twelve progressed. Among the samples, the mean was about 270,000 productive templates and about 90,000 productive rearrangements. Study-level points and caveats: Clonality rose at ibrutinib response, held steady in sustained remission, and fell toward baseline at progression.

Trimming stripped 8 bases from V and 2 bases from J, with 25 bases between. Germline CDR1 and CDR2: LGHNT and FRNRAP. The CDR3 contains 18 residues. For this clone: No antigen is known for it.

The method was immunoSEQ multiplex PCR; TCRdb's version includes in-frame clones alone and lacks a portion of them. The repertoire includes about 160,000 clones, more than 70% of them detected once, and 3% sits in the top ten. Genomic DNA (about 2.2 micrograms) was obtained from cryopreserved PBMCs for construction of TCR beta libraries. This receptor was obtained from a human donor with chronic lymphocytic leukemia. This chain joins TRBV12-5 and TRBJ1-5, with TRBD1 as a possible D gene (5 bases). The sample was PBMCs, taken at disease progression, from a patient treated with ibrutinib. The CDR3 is CASQVVGATTQGNQPQHF. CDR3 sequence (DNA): TGTGCTAGTCAAGTTGTAGGGGCCACCACGCAGGGCAATCAGCCCCAGCATTTT. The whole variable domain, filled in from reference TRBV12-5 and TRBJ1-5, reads DARVTQTPRHKVTEMGQEVTMRCQPILGHNTVFWYRQTMMQGLELLAYFRNRAPLDDSGMPKDRFSAEMPDATLATLKIQPSEPRDSAVYFCASQVVGATTQGNQPQHFGDGTRLSIL.